This T cell receptor beta chain was obtained from a study of blood T cells in healthy people across ages. On this clonotype: Its antigen is unidentified.

General study points: Samples with more naive T cells showed higher observed beta diversity.

V lost 1 base and J lost 8, with 8 bases in between. Per germline, CDR1 SEHNR and CDR2 FQNEAQ (reference sequence). The CDR3 is 12 residues long. A sample-barcoded 5' primer and a J-beta primer mix were used in a second PCR of about 7 to 12 cycles. MiXCR, run by TCRdb on the 5' RACE reads, gives a single entry per CDR3 protein. The sample gives fewer than 950,000 distinct CDR3 sequences, 50% to 65% of which show up once; about 42% is in the top ten. The V call is TRBV7-9, the J call TRBJ1-2; D is uncertain. The specimen sequenced was blood. This receptor was identified in a man older than 75 in good health. CDR3 coding DNA: TGTGCCAGCAGCTTAGGGGATAACGGCTACACCTTC. Its translation is CASSLGDNGYTF.